The rows below give T cell receptor beta chains drawn from one sample of a study of response to subunit inactivated influenza vaccine. TCRdb processed the RT-PCR reads anew with MiXCR; each CDR3 protein has one entry. The sample consists of more than 200,000 distinct CDR3 sequences, 10% to 15% of them appearing once. This sample comprised non-naive T cells sorted from PBMCs, obtained roughly 2 weeks before vaccination. The receptors here all came from a man aged 45-65 years who received an inactivated influenza vaccine. Each CDR3 is given with its conserved first and last residue. Each record gives: D gene, clone size, V gene, J gene, CDR3 DNA, CDR3 protein. D genes are given only for firm matches. Rows may omit the clone size; those that give it use once, few, many or a size class.

-	many	TRBV5-1	TRBJ2-7	TGCGCCAGCAGCGCGCAATCTCAGGGGCGCGAGCAGTACTTC	CASSAQSQGREQYF
TRBD2	many	TRBV20-1	TRBJ2-3	TGCAGTGCTAGAGATACCCTAGCGGGAGTGGGAGATACGCAGTATTTT	CSARDTLAGVGDTQYF
-	-	TRBV20-1	TRBJ1-1	TGCAGTGCTGAAAGGTACCCTGAAGCTTTCTTT	CSAERYPEAFF
TRBD2	-	TRBV28	TRBJ2-5	TGTGCCAGCGCCTTGGGGAGGGGCCAAGAGACCCAGTACTTC	CASALGRGQETQYF
-	few	TRBV20-1	TRBJ1-2	TGCAGTGCTAGGGGTCTGGACTATGGCTACACCTTC	CSARGLDYGYTF
-	few	TRBV19	TRBJ2-3	TGTGCCAGTAGTATAGGCGGCTCTGGCCATACGCAGTATTTT	CASSIGGSGHTQYF
-	-	TRBV21-1	TRBJ2-1	TGTGCCAGCAGCAACTTTCGGCGGGACAGCTACAATGAGCAGTTCTTC	CASSNFRRDSYNEQFF
-	few	TRBV5-6	TRBJ2-1	TGTGCCAGCAGCTTGGCGGTACTTGGCTCCTACAATGAGCAGTTCTTC	CASSLAVLGSYNEQFF
-	few	TRBV6-1	TRBJ2-2	TGTGCCAGCAGTCCCCATCCGGGGGCGAACACCGGGGAGCTGTTTTTT	CASSPHPGANTGELFF
TRBD1	-	TRBV6-1	TRBJ1-1	TGTGCCAGCAGTGAACAGGGGGCAGTGGGGAACACTGAAGCTTTCTTT	CASSEQGAVGNTEAFF
-	few	TRBV5-1	TRBJ2-2	TGCGCCAGCAGCTTGGATGGGCACCCCGGGCTGTTTTTT	CASSLDGHPGLFF
-	many	TRBV6-2/TRBV6-3	TRBJ2-1	TGTGCCAGCAGTCCCCTCGTTGGAGACAATGAGCAGTTCTTC	CASSPLVGDNEQFF
TRBD1	few	TRBV27	TRBJ2-7	TGTGCCAGCAGTTTAGCAAGAGGGACAGGCGAGCAGTACTTC	CASSLARGTGEQYF
-	-	TRBV11-1	TRBJ1-5	TGTGCCAGCAGCTTATCAGGGGAAAACAATCAGCCCCAGCATTTT	CASSLSGENNQPQHF
TRBD1	-	TRBV5-6	TRBJ1-1	TGTGCCAGCAGCTTGGCCCAACAGGGGGTCGGCACTCAAGCTTTCTTT	CASSLAQQGVGTQAFF
-	-	TRBV12-3/TRBV12-4	TRBJ2-7	TGTGCCAGCAGGCAGGGTCTGGGGGCCGAGCAGTACTTC	CASRQGLGAEQYF
TRBD1	many	TRBV12-3/TRBV12-4	TRBJ2-7	TGTGCCAGCCAACGTAGACAGGGGGTAGGCGAGCAGTACTTC	CASQRRQGVGEQYF
TRBD2	few	TRBV7-2	TRBJ2-1	TGTGCCAGCAGCAAAACTAGCGGGAGCCCTGAGCAGTTCTTC	CASSKTSGSPEQFF
-	few	TRBV12-3/TRBV12-4	TRBJ1-2	TGTGCCAGCAGTTTTATGCGGCCGGACTATGGCTACACCTTC	CASSFMRPDYGYTF
-	many	TRBV10-3	TRBJ1-2	TGTGCCATCAGTGAAGCGACAGCACGTGGCTACACCTTC	CAISEATARGYTF
TRBD1	many	TRBV7-2	TRBJ2-7	TGTGCCAGCAGCGCATACAGGGGTAGCTACGAGCAGTACTTC	CASSAYRGSYEQYF
-	few	TRBV11-2	TRBJ2-7	TGTGCCAGCAGCTTAGATCACCTGTGGGAGCAGTACTTC	CASSLDHLWEQYF
TRBD1	-	TRBV18	TRBJ1-4	TGTGCCAGCTCACCAGGGACAGGGGGGTACGAAAAACTGTTTTTT	CASSPGTGGYEKLFF
-	-	TRBV6-1	TRBJ1-4	TGTGCCAGCACCCCGGGAGGGAGTAATGAAAAACTGTTTTTT	CASTPGGSNEKLFF
-	-	TRBV15	TRBJ1-2	TGTGCCACCAGCAGAGGCGGCTTTAACTATGGCTACACCTTC	CATSRGGFNYGYTF
-	few	TRBV20-1	TRBJ1-2	TGCAGTGCTAGCGCAGGGATCGGCTACACCTTC	CSASAGIGYTF
-	few	TRBV6-5	TRBJ1-2	TGTGCCAGCAGTTTACCCGGGACTGAAGGCTACACCTTC	CASSLPGTEGYTF
-	few	TRBV5-1	TRBJ2-7	TGCGCCAGCAGCACACATCAGGGGGGGGTTACCTACGAGCAGTACTTC	CASSTHQGGVTYEQYF
-	many	TRBV5-1	TRBJ2-7	TGCGCCAGCAGCTTCTACGAATTGGACCGAGTTGAGCAGTACTTC	CASSFYELDRVEQYF
TRBD2	few	TRBV7-3	TRBJ2-3	TGTGCCAGCAGCGCCCGGACTAGCGGCTCCACGAGCACAGATACGCAGTATTTT	CASSARTSGSTSTDTQYF
TRBD2	many	TRBV10-2	TRBJ2-7	TGCGCCAGCAGTGGGGGAGGGGAGCAGTACTTC	CASSGGGEQYF
-	many	TRBV4-3	TRBJ2-1	TGCGCCAGCAGCCAAGATCTCCCGAAGGGGCAGTTCTTC	CASSQDLPKGQFF
-	-	TRBV5-1	TRBJ2-7	TGCGCCAGTAGCGACAGCTCCTACGAGCAGTACTTC	CASSDSSYEQYF
TRBD1	many	TRBV12-3/TRBV12-4	TRBJ2-5	TGTGCCAGCAGAAGGACAGGGGGAGAGACCCAGTACTTC	CASRRTGGETQYF
TRBD1	few	TRBV11-1	TRBJ2-5	TGTGCCAGCAGCGGAGCGACAGGGGCCCATGAGACCCAGTACTTC	CASSGATGAHETQYF
TRBD1	few	TRBV28	TRBJ1-2	TGTGCCATCAAACCCACCGGGACAGGATATGGCTACACCTTC	CAIKPTGTGYGYTF
-	-	TRBV5-6	TRBJ2-1	TGTGCCAGCAGCTTGGGGGGCGGTAGCTCCTACAATGAGCAGTTCTTC	CASSLGGGSSYNEQFF
-	-	TRBV18	TRBJ1-6	TGTGCCAGCTCACCGCCGGGGAACGAATCACCCCTCCACTTT	CASSPPGNESPLHF
-	once	TRBV6-2/TRBV6-3	TRBJ2-2	TGTGCCAGCAGTACCACCGAGGAGCTGTTTTTT	CASSTTEELFF
TRBD2	-	TRBV10-3	TRBJ2-3	TGTGCCATCAGTGATGGTAGCGGGGGATACGGGGGTCGGGATACGCAGTATTTT	CAISDGSGGYGGRDTQYF
-	many	TRBV20-1	TRBJ2-1	TGCAGTGCTAGAGATCTTAGGGGTTCCTACAATGAGCAGTTCTTC	CSARDLRGSYNEQFF
-	few	TRBV10-3	TRBJ2-7	TGTGCCATCAGTGCCCCGAACTCCGGGTCCTACGAGCAGTACTTC	CAISAPNSGSYEQYF
-	few	TRBV20-1	TRBJ1-6	TGCAGTGCTAGAAGCCAGGGTGGTGGATCACCCCTCCACTTT	CSARSQGGGSPLHF
TRBD2	few	TRBV28	TRBJ2-1	TGTGCCAGCAGTTTAAAGCGGGAGGAGCAGTTCTTC	CASSLKREEQFF
-	few	TRBV12-3/TRBV12-4	TRBJ1-2	TGTGCCAGCAGTCCCTCACCATCCGGCGTCTATGGCTACACCTTC	CASSPSPSGVYGYTF